Sequencing of this T cell receptor beta chain was carried out in a study of shared clonotypes between healthy human individuals. This CDR3 region has 16 residues. Germline loops: CDR1 LGHNA, CDR2 YSLEER. The V segment lost 1 base and the J segment 4 bases; nucleotides outside the gene matches: 4. Method: immunoSEQ multiplex PCR; TCRdb's copy keeps in-frame clones and lacks some. The profile covers roughly 2 million clones, with around 95% appearing a single time and approximately 0.13% taken by the ten largest. The receptor was isolated from a man aged 18-30 years in good health. Specimen: naive CD4+ T cells sorted from blood. The subset was: CD45RA+ positively selected. The chain has TRBV4-3 and TRBJ2-4, with 10 bases fitting TRBD2. This chain's CDR3 is CASSQGTSGPKNIQYF. For the CDR3, the DNA is TGCGCCAGCAGCCAAGGGACTAGCGGTCCTAAAAACATTCAGTACTTC.